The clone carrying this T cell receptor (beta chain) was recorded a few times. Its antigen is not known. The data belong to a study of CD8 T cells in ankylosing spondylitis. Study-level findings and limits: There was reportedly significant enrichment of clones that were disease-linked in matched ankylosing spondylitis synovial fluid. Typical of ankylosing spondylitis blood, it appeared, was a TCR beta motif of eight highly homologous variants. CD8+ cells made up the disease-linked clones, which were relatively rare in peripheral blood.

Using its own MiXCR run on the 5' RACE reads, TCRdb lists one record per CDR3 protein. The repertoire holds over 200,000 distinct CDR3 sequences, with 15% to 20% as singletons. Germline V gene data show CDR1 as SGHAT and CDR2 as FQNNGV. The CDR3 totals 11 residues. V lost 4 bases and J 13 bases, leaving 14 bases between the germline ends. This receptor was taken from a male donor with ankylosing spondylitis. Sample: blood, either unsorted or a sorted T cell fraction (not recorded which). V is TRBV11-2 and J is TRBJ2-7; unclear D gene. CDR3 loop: CASSSLGQPYF. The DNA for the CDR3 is TGTGCCAGCAGCTCCCTCGGGCAGCCCTACTTC. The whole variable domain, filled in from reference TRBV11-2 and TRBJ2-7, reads EAGVAQSPRYKIIEKRQSVAFWCNPISGHATLYWYQQILGQGPKLLIQFQNNGVVDDSQLPKDRFSAERLKGVDSTLKIQPAKLEDSAVYLCASSSLGQPYFGPGTRLTVT.